This T cell receptor (beta chain) is from a study of blood T cell repertoires in COVID-19. Study at large: Whether acute or convalescent, the COVID-19 samples came from the United States, Italy and Spain. Sources were T cells, B-cell-depleted T cells, or PBMCs; the material itself was cDNA or gDNA.

Germline assignment: CDR1 KGHSH and CDR2 LQKENI. The V and J ends lost 1 base and 2 bases, in that order; junction bases with no gene match: 4. This CDR3 contains 15 residues. Under the authors' procedure: Reference gene primer amplification gave nucleated cell count estimates. Data came from immunoSEQ multiplex PCR; TCRdb stores just in-frame clones and leaves some out. That table supplies the V and J calls and clone size; D and trimming were determined from the DNA. Among about 160,000 clones listed, more than 75% were seen once. This sequence joins TRBV18 and TRBJ2-7, with 8 bases matching TRBD2. The sample comprised peripheral blood. This clonotype was obtained from a man aged 55 to 69 with active or convalescent COVID-19. CDR3 bases: TGTGCCAGCTCACCACAGCGGGAGCCTCCCTACGAGCAGTACTTC. It encodes CASSPQREPPYEQYF.